The 26 T cell receptor beta chains reported below all come from one sample, sequenced in a study of CD8 T cells in ankylosing spondylitis. Broader study findings: About 8 highly homologous variants made up a TCR beta motif, and this motif appeared characteristic of ankylosing spondylitis blood.

TCRdb itself ran the 5' RACE reads through MiXCR, one entry per CDR3 protein. The sample has 470,000 or so distinct CDR3 sequences, about 25% seen once. No antigen has been identified for these receptors. Sample: blood, either unsorted or a sorted T cell fraction (not recorded which). The receptors stem from a male donor with ankylosing spondylitis.

This clonotype was observed a handful of times. The chain has TRBV12-3 or TRBV12-4 and TRBJ2-7, with D possibly matching TRBD1 (6 bases). The CDR3 covers 14 residues. V gave up 2 bases and J gave up 6 bases, with 14 bases separating them. The chain's CDR3 is CASSLRAGETEQYF. CDR3 DNA: TGTGCCAGCAGTTTACGGGCAGGGGAGACCGAGCAGTACTTC.

V and J are TRBV7-8 and TRBJ2-1; no reliable D call. Germline V lookup: CDR1 SGHVS, CDR2 FQNEAQ. Trimming took 3 bases from V and 3 from J, leaving 9 bases between them. The length of the CDR3 is 14 residues. In DNA, the CDR3 is TGTGCCAGCAGCTTTGGCGTAGTCTACAATGAGCAGTTCTTC. Translating gives CASSFGVVYNEQFF.

The chain recombines TRBV2 with TRBJ2-1, with TRBD2 matching over 8 bases. CDR3 size: 15 residues. The germline V gene encodes CDR1 SNHLY and CDR2 FYNNEI. Trimming took 4 bases from V and 10 from J; bases not matched to a gene: 12. In DNA, the CDR3 is TGTGCCAGCAGTGCCAGCGGGAGAGGGGGTCTGGAGCAGTTCTTC. Translation: CASSASGRGGLEQFF.

The chain carries TRBV6-1 and TRBJ2-3, with 10 bases that match TRBD2. V dropped 2 bases and J dropped 7; count of bases not matched to a gene: 6. The CDR3 is 15 amino acids. CDR1 is MNHNS and CDR2 is SASEGT in the germline V gene. The CDR3 region is CASSEPSGRAHTQYF. CDR3 DNA sequence: TGTGCCAGCAGTGAACCCAGCGGGAGGGCCCATACGCAGTATTTT.

V gene TRBV12-3 or TRBV12-4 combines with J gene TRBJ1-4; no reliable D call. Trimming removed 6 bases from V and 8 bases from J, with 13 bases in between. This CDR3 is 13 amino acids long. CDR3 DNA: TGTGCCAGCAGGGTAGGGAGTGCCGAAAAACTGTTTTTT. Translating gives CASRVGSAEKLFF.

This clonotype was observed a few times. V gene TRBV6-5 combines with J gene TRBJ2-1; the D is unclear. Germline V gives CDR1 MNHEY, CDR2 SVGAGI. The CDR3 covers 9 residues. Trimming shortened V by 7 bases and J by 9 bases, and 4 bases separated the two germline ends. CDR3 nucleotide sequence: TGTGCCAGCATTGTTGAGCAGTTCTTC. It specifies CASIVEQFF.

The chain uses TRBV3-1 and TRBJ2-1; 7 positions agree with TRBD2. Germline values: CDR1 LGHDT, CDR2 YNNKEL (reference sequence). Trimming removed 7 bases from V and 5 bases from J; junction bases left unmatched: 11. The CDR3 has 15 amino acids. CDR3 region: CASTPSGGWNNEQFF. CDR3 nucleotide sequence: TGTGCCAGCACCCCTAGCGGAGGCTGGAACAATGAGCAGTTCTTC.

This clonotype was seen only a few times. The chain couples TRBV24-1 to TRBJ2-5; the D gene is possibly TRBD1 (6 bases). Germline V gene sequence: CDR1 KGHDR, CDR2 SFDVKD. CDR3 length: 14 residues. V lost 6 bases and J 1 base, leaving 11 bases between the germline ends. This CDR3 reads CATSTRTVQETQYF. The CDR3, as DNA: TGTGCCACCAGTACTCGGACAGTCCAAGAGACCCAGTACTTC.

The chain is built from TRBV27 and TRBJ2-7; 13 bases align to TRBD2. The J segment lost 2 bases and the V segment lost 5 bases, leaving 6 bases of the junction unmatched. Germline V CDR1 and CDR2: MNHEY, SMNVEV (reference sequence). The CDR3 consists of 16 residues. The DNA of the CDR3 is TGTGCCAGCAGTATCGGGACTAGCGGGGTCACCTACGAGCAGTACTTC. It translates to CASSIGTSGVTYEQYF.

The chain links TRBV12-3 or TRBV12-4 to TRBJ1-6; D unclear. The length of the CDR3 is 12 residues. V was shortened by 9 bases and J by 5 bases, with 8 bases between the two germline ends. The CDR3 DNA follows: TGTGCCAGTCGGAGGAATAATTCACCCCTCCACTTT. Translation: CASRRNNSPLHF.

The chain couples TRBV27 to TRBJ2-3; 14 bases align to TRBD2. Germline V lookup: CDR1 MNHEY, CDR2 SMNVEV (reference sequence). Trimming at V came to 0 bases and at J to 4 bases, leaving 3 bases not matched to a gene. The CDR3 has 17 residues. The CDR3 DNA reads as TGTGCCAGCAGTTTATCGGGACTAGCGGGAGTCCCAGATACGCAGTATTTT. Its translation: CASSLSGLAGVPDTQYF.

The chain carries TRBV28 and TRBJ2-4, with no clear D. V lost 5 bases, J lost 2 bases, and 25 bases lay in between. Germline V gene lookup returns CDR1 MDHEN and CDR2 SYDVKM. The CDR3 runs 19 residues. CDR3 sequence reads: CASSAHSPSRGGSKNIQYF. The DNA for the CDR3 is TGTGCCAGCAGTGCTCATAGCCCATCCCGCGGTGGGTCCAAAAACATTCAGTACTTC.

The chain recombines TRBV5-1 with TRBJ2-7, with TRBD2 matching 13 bases. CDR1 is SGHRS and CDR2 is YFSETQ in the germline V gene. The CDR3 has 16 amino acids. Germline trimming cut 0 bases from V and 5 bases from J; bases unmatched to any gene: 5. CDR3 amino acids: CASSLATSGRANEQYF. Here the CDR3 DNA reads TGCGCCAGCAGCTTGGCCACTAGCGGGAGGGCAAACGAGCAGTACTTC.

CDR3 DNA: TGTGCCAGCAGCTTGGGTCCCGCGGGGGTCTCCACAGATACGCAGTATTTT. As protein: CASSLGPAGVSTDTQYF. The rearrangement uses TRBV5-6 and TRBJ2-3; 7 nucleotides line up with TRBD2. J lost 2 bases, V lost 0 bases, and 9 bases had no gene match. Germline CDR1 is SGHDT and CDR2 is YYEEEE. The CDR3 covers 17 residues.

This clonotype turned up a few times. This chain links TRBV6-2 or TRBV6-3 with TRBJ2-7, with 7 positions matching TRBD2. J was trimmed by 2 bases and V by 2 bases; bases with no gene match: 9. The germline gives CDR1 MNHEY, CDR2 SVGEGT. The CDR3 runs to 16 residues. The DNA of the CDR3 is TGTGCCAGCAGTTACATCGGCAGCGGGGATGCCTACGAGCAGTACTTC. It translates to CASSYIGSGDAYEQYF.

The chain employs TRBV20-1 and TRBJ2-7; D gene uncertain. The V gene lost 4 bases and the J gene lost 3 bases, with 1 base spanning the gap. The CDR3 loop spans 9 amino acids. Per germline, CDR1 DFQATT and CDR2 SNEGSKA (reference sequence). The CDR3 DNA follows: TGCAGTGCTAACTACGAGCAGTACTTC. Amino acids: CSANYEQYF.

The genes are TRBV5-1 and TRBJ1-3; D uncertain. V lost 2 bases and J lost 3, with 12 bases in between. Germline-derived CDR1 and CDR2 are SGHRS and YFSETQ. The CDR3 has 15 amino acids. Written as DNA, the CDR3 is TGCGCCAGCAGCTTCCGACCTGGGGTTGGAAACACCATATATTTT. Translating it yields CASSFRPGVGNTIYF.

The table lists this clonotype with a few counts. The CDR3 spells CASSQPGTDTQYF. For the CDR3, the DNA is TGTGCCAGCAGCCAACCTGGAACAGATACGCAGTATTTT. This chain uses TRBV14 with TRBJ2-3, with D unresolved. The germline gives CDR1 SGHDN, CDR2 FVKESK. The CDR3 loop spans 13 amino acids. The V end lost 2 bases, the J end lost 3 bases, and 6 bases lay between the germline ends.

This clonotype was seen more than once but under ten times. J is TRBJ2-3 and V is TRBV11-2; D is possibly TRBD1 (5 bases). CDR3 length equals 15 residues. Germline lookup yields CDR1 SGHAT and CDR2 FQNNGV. V lost 0 bases to trimming and J lost 2 bases, with 9 bases between them. The CDR3 DNA is TGTGCCAGCAGCTTAGAGGTGGGGCTCACAGATACGCAGTATTTT. It translates to CASSLEVGLTDTQYF.

The chain couples TRBV3-1 to TRBJ1-2, with a possible D match to TRBD1 (5 bases). Germline values: CDR1 LGHDT, CDR2 YNNKEL (reference sequence). The CDR3 consists of 14 residues. Trimming took 2 bases from V and 2 from J, leaving 9 bases between them. Here the CDR3 DNA reads TGTGCCAGCAGCCAACCTGGGACGAACTATGGCTACACCTTC. As protein: CASSQPGTNYGYTF.

The rearrangement joins TRBV20-1 to TRBJ1-5, with D unresolved. CDR1 and CDR2 from the germline V gene are DFQATT and SNEGSKA (reference sequence). Trimming left V 0 bases short and J 1 base short, with 10 bases between. The CDR3 covers 15 residues. The CDR3 protein is CSARDWQRSNQPQHF. Written as DNA, the CDR3 is TGCAGTGCTAGAGATTGGCAGAGAAGCAATCAGCCCCAGCATTTT.

The chain is built from TRBV24-1 and TRBJ2-1; the match to TRBD2 covers 14 bases. The CDR3 totals 20 residues. The germline V gene has CDR1 KGHDR and CDR2 SFDVKD. V gave up 3 bases and J gave up 5 bases; unmatched junction bases: 14. The CDR3 spells CATSDVTGTSGRGIHNEQFF. DNA of the CDR3: TGTGCCACCAGTGATGTAACCGGGACTAGCGGGAGAGGGATTCACAATGAGCAGTTCTTC.

The rearrangement uses TRBV5-1 and TRBJ2-7; TRBD1 agrees at 8 bases. The CDR3 totals 14 residues. Germline CDR1 is SGHRS and CDR2 is YFSETQ. V shed 0 bases and J 4 bases; nucleotides not matched to a gene: 3. The CDR3 sequence: CASSLEGQVYEQYF. The CDR3, as DNA: TGCGCCAGCAGCTTGGAGGGACAGGTATACGAGCAGTACTTC.

This clonotype was seen only a few times. The chain uses TRBV5-1 and TRBJ2-3; 9 bases line up with TRBD2. From germline, CDR1 is SGHRS and CDR2 YFSETQ. Trimming cost V 2 bases and J 3 bases; bases outside gene matches: 7. This CDR3 has 16 amino acids. CDR3 sequence: CASSLSELAGTDTQYF. In nucleotides, the CDR3 is TGCGCCAGCAGCTTATCCGAGCTAGCGGGAACAGATACGCAGTATTTT.

The chain couples TRBV20-1 to TRBJ2-3; D uncertain. Per germline, CDR1 DFQATT and CDR2 SNEGSKA (reference sequence). The CDR3 covers 12 residues. Trimming cost V 3 bases and J 3 bases, with 7 bases left between them. Written as DNA, the CDR3 is TGCAGTGCTAGTGGCCAAACAGATACGCAGTATTTT. Amino acids: CSASGQTDTQYF.

The chain uses TRBV12-3 or TRBV12-4 and TRBJ1-3; D unresolved. CDR3 length equals 14 residues. The V and J ends lost 6 bases and 0 bases respectively, with 9 bases between them. The CDR3 here is CASRPRFSGNTIYF. As DNA, the CDR3 is TGTGCCAGCAGGCCCAGGTTCTCTGGAAACACCATATATTTT.